Shown below are 19 T cell receptor beta chains from a single sample sequenced in a study of post-analysis software for immune sequencing data. Study observations and caveats: A few TRBV segments, TRBV5-6, TRBV5-1 and TRBV20-1 among them, were found more frequent in patients than controls.

Sequencing libraries made from TCR beta cDNA carried unique molecular identifiers. TCRdb itself ran the PCR reads through MiXCR, one entry per CDR3 protein. This table has 400,000 to 500,000 distinct CDR3 sequences, approximately 42% appearing once. The antigens of these receptors remain unknown. The sequencing input was blood. Source of these receptors: a girl aged 2 to 9 with multiple sclerosis.

The genes are TRBV11-2 and TRBJ1-2; D possibly corresponds to TRBD1 (6 bases). This CDR3 has 15 residues. The V gene lost 4 bases and the J gene lost 3 bases, with 15 bases spanning the gap. The V gene's germline CDR1 is SGHAT and CDR2 FQNNGV. The CDR3 loop is CASSSMMTGDYGYTF. For the CDR3, the DNA is TGTGCCAGCAGCTCAATGATGACAGGAGACTATGGCTACACCTTC.

The chain carries TRBV7-3 and TRBJ2-7; D may be TRBD2 (6 bases). This CDR3 is built from 13 residues. V lost 5 bases and J lost 4, with 12 bases in between. Germline V lookup: CDR1 SGHTA, CDR2 FQGTGA. The CDR3 here is CASSQVGRYEQYF. The CDR3 nucleotides are TGTGCCAGCAGCCAAGTGGGGAGGTACGAGCAGTACTTC.

The genes are TRBV4-1 and TRBJ1-4; D perhaps matches TRBD1 (5 bases). This CDR3 region has 15 residues. The V gene's germline CDR1 is MGHRA and CDR2 YSYEKL. Trimming removed 0 bases at V and 7 bases at J, with 12 bases between. The CDR3 is CASSQEWRGAEKLFF. The CDR3 DNA reads TGCGCCAGCAGCCAAGAATGGAGGGGAGCTGAAAAACTGTTTTTT.

This sequence joins TRBV28 and TRBJ2-5; TRBD2 aligns across 9 bases. After removal of 6 bases from V and 5 bases from J, the junction contained 7 bases not matched to a gene. The CDR3 contains 14 residues. Germline loops: CDR1 MDHEN, CDR2 SYDVKM. CDR3 bases: TGTGCCAGCAGAGGAGCGGGGGGAACTGAGACCCAGTACTTC. Its protein is CASRGAGGTETQYF.

This clonotype was observed a handful of times. The chain carries TRBV5-1 and TRBJ2-2; D may be TRBD1 (5 bases). The CDR3 is 15 amino acids. CDR1 and CDR2 from the germline V gene are SGHRS and YFSETQ. V shed 5 bases and J shed 3 bases, with 14 bases lying between them. The CDR3: CASSSRTRDTGELFF. CDR3 DNA: TGCGCCAGCAGTTCACGGACACGGGACACCGGGGAGCTGTTTTTT.

The J gene is TRBJ2-3, the V gene TRBV28, with D possibly matching TRBD1 (6 bases). Germline loops: CDR1 MDHEN, CDR2 SYDVKM. V was cut by 5 bases and J by 2 bases, with 17 bases left in between. The CDR3 totals 16 residues. CDR3 residues: CASSMGAGTFTDTQYF. CDR3 nucleotide sequence: TGTGCCAGCAGTATGGGGGCAGGGACCTTCACAGATACGCAGTATTTT.

V is TRBV7-8 and J is TRBJ1-5; 7 positions agree with TRBD1. With 5 bases clipped from V and 4 bases from J, the junction kept 11 bases outside the gene matches. The CDR3 sequence is 16 residues long. Germline V gene sequence: CDR1 SGHVS, CDR2 FQNEAQ. CDR3 DNA: TGTGCCAGCAGCGCATCCAGCGGACAGGAGAATCAGCCCCAGCATTTT. Amino acids: CASSASSGQENQPQHF.

This clonotype was seen a handful of times. The chain carries TRBV5-6 and TRBJ2-1; 10 bases line up with TRBD2. The germline CDR1 and CDR2 sequences are SGHDT and YYEEEE. This CDR3 is built from 16 residues. The V and J ends lost 3 bases and 10 bases, in that order; junction bases with no gene match: 13. CDR3 sequence (DNA): TGTGCCAGCAGCTCCGAGGGGCTAGCGGGAGCTCGAGAGCAGTTCTTC. Translating it yields CASSSEGLAGAREQFF. The entire variable domain, with the rest obtained from reference TRBV5-6 and TRBJ2-1, is as follows: DAGVTQSPTHLIKTRGQQVTLRCSPKSGHDTVSWYQQALGQGPQFIFQYYEEEERQRGNFPDRFSGHQFPNYSSELNVNALLLGDSALYLCASSSEGLAGAREQFFGPGTRLTVL.

This sequence joins TRBV7-8 and TRBJ2-3; D unresolved. The CDR3 length is 14 residues. Germline V gives CDR1 SGHVS, CDR2 FQNEAQ. The ends were cut back, 3 bases at V and 2 bases at J, with 9 bases in the middle. CDR3 loop: CASSLSQNTDTQYF. The CDR3 DNA reads as TGTGCCAGCAGCTTGAGTCAGAACACAGATACGCAGTATTTT.

The V gene is TRBV7-2, the J gene TRBJ2-4, with D tentatively TRBD1 (5 bases). This CDR3 is built from 16 residues. The V and J ends lost 6 bases and 0 bases respectively, with 15 bases between them. The germline V gene has CDR1 SGHTA and CDR2 FQGNSA. CDR3 residues: CASSLGWQGAKNIQYF. The CDR3 nucleotides read TGTGCCAGCAGTCTAGGATGGCAGGGAGCCAAAAACATTCAGTACTTC.

The J gene is TRBJ2-1, the V gene TRBV6-5; D unresolved. CDR3 length: 16 residues. CDR1 and CDR2 (germline): MNHEY, SVGAGI. The V gene lost 5 bases and the J gene lost 0 bases, with 14 bases spanning the gap. CDR3 sequence reads: CASSTPLRSSYNEQFF. CDR3 in DNA: TGTGCCAGCAGTACCCCATTAAGGAGCTCCTACAATGAGCAGTTCTTC.

The chain employs TRBV4-1 and TRBJ2-1; 9 nucleotides agree with TRBD2. The CDR3 has 14 amino acids. Germline values: CDR1 MGHRA, CDR2 YSYEKL. With V trimmed by 2 bases and J by 15 bases, 11 bases remained unmatched. The CDR3 region has the DNA TGCGCCAGCAGCCAATTAGCGGGGGTTAGCGGTCCGTTCTTC. Translated: CASSQLAGVSGPFF.

The chain's CDR3 is CSVSTLTGELFF. For the CDR3, the DNA is TGCAGCGTCTCCACGCTCACCGGGGAGCTGTTTTTT. V is TRBV29-1 and J is TRBJ2-2, with D unresolved. Trimming left V 6 bases short and J 4 bases short, with 9 bases between. The CDR3 length is 12 residues. Germline lookup yields CDR1 SQVTM and CDR2 ANQGSEA.

The chain carries TRBV29-1 and TRBJ1-2; D might be TRBD1 (5 bases). The V end was cut by 3 bases, the J end by 2 bases, with 10 bases between. Germline CDR1 is SQVTM and CDR2 is ANQGSEA. CDR3 length: 13 amino acids. The CDR3 DNA follows: TGCAGCGTTGAGGGGGTCCTCAACTATGGCTACACCTTC. It encodes CSVEGVLNYGYTF.

The gene calls are TRBV7-9 and TRBJ1-1, with D tentatively TRBD1 (5 bases). V was trimmed by 5 bases and J by 4 bases, leaving 14 bases between them. The CDR3 contains 14 residues. Germline loops: CDR1 SEHNR, CDR2 FQNEAQ (reference sequence). CDR3 protein: CASSPGVEITEAFF. CDR3 nucleotide sequence: TGTGCCAGCAGCCCGGGGGTGGAGATCACTGAAGCTTTCTTT.

The CDR3 DNA follows: TGTGCCAGCAGCTTTCTAGCGGGGGGCCTGGGAGAGACCCAGTACTTC. Its translation: CASSFLAGGLGETQYF. The chain recombines TRBV7-3 with TRBJ2-5; 11 bases agree with TRBD2. Germline V gene lookup returns CDR1 SGHTA and CDR2 FQGTGA. The trim removed 3 bases at V and 4 bases at J, leaving 7 bases unmatched. CDR3 length: 16 residues.

In its sample, this clonotype was seen a few times. V and J are TRBV7-9 and TRBJ2-3; D not certain. Germline-derived CDR1 and CDR2 are SEHNR and FQNEAQ (reference sequence). This CDR3 has 15 residues. V shed 5 bases and J shed 5 bases, with 17 bases lying between them. CDR3 sequence: CASSPPVPARDTQYF. The CDR3 nucleotides read TGTGCCAGCAGCCCCCCGGTTCCCGCACGAGATACGCAGTATTTT.

J is TRBJ1-2 and V is TRBV2; 9 bases agree with TRBD1. After removal of 7 bases from V and 0 bases from J, the junction contained 6 bases not matched to a gene. The CDR3 covers 15 residues. The germline CDR1 and CDR2 sequences are SNHLY and FYNNEI. CDR3 sequence (DNA): TGTGCCAGCAAGGACAGGGGAAGTACTAACTATGGCTACACCTTC. This codes for CASKDRGSTNYGYTF.

There are a few counts of this clonotype. This chain uses TRBV4-2 with TRBJ2-1; 11 nucleotides match TRBD2. Germline CDR1 is LGHNA and CDR2 is YNFKEQ. V trimming: 3 bases; J trimming: 1 base; junction bases outside the gene matches: 2. This CDR3 spans 16 amino acids. The CDR3 sequence is CASSQTSGVSYNEQFF. DNA of the CDR3: TGTGCCAGCAGCCAGACTAGCGGGGTTTCCTACAATGAGCAGTTCTTC.